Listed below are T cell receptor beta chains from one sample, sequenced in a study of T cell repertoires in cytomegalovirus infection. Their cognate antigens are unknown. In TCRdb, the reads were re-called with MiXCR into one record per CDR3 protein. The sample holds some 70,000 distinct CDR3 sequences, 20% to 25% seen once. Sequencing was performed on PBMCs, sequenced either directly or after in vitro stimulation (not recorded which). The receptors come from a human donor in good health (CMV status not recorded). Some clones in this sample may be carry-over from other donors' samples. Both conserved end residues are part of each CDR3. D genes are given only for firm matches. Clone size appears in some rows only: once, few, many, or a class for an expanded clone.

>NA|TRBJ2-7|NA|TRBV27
CASSPFSGSYYEQYF
TGTGCCAGCAGTCCCTTTAGCGGTTCCTACTACGAGCAGTACTTC
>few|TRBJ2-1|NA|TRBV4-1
CASSQDLPRLTQFF
TGCGCCAGCAGCCAAGATCTCCCCAGACTCACGCAGTTCTTC
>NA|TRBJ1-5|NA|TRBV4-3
CASGQDRVQPQHF
TGCGCCAGCGGCCAAGACCGGGTTCAGCCCCAGCATTTT
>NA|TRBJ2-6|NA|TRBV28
CAIPGEMGSGANVLTF
TGTGCCATCCCGGGGGAGATGGGCTCTGGGGCCAACGTCCTGACTTTC
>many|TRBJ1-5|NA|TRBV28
CASSSRGPSNQPQHF
TGTGCCAGCAGTTCTAGAGGACCAAGCAATCAGCCCCAGCATTTT
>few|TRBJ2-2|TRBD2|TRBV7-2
CASSMTSGTLFF
TGTGCCAGCAGCATGACTAGCGGGACGCTGTTTTTT
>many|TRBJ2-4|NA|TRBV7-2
CASSSWVTGPKNIQYF
TGTGCCAGCAGCTCTTGGGTGACAGGCCCTAAAAACATTCAGTACTTC
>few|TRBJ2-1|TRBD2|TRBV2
CASTWTSGSNEQFF
TGTGCCAGCACTTGGACTAGCGGGAGTAATGAGCAGTTCTTC
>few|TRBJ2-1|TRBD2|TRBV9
CASSATSGKYNEQFF
TGTGCCAGCAGCGCGACTAGCGGGAAGTACAATGAGCAGTTCTTC
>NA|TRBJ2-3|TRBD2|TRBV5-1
CASSLAEITDTQYF
TGCGCCAGCAGCCTAGCGGAGATCACAGATACGCAGTATTTT
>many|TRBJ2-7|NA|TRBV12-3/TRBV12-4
CASSGGTAYPYEQYF
TGTGCCAGCAGCGGGGGGACAGCTTACCCCTACGAGCAGTACTTC
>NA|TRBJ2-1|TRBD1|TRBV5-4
CASSGTGSYNEQFF
TGTGCCAGCAGCGGGACAGGATCCTACAATGAGCAGTTCTTC
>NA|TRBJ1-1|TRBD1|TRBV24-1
CATSDPRTGNTEAFF
TGTGCCACCAGTGACCCGCGGACAGGGAACACTGAAGCTTTCTTT
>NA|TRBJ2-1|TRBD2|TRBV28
CASTLSGWTSDRSYNEQFF
TGTGCCAGCACCCTGAGTGGATGGACTAGCGACCGCTCCTACAATGAGCAGTTCTTC
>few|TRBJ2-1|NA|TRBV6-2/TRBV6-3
CASSYAKFEQFF
TGTGCCAGCAGTTACGCGAAATTTGAGCAGTTCTTC
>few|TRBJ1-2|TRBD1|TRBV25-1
CASSEQTGRHYGYTF
TGTGCCAGCAGTGAACAGACAGGGCGGCACTATGGCTACACCTTC
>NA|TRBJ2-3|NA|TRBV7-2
CASSPRQGTDTQYF
TGTGCCAGCAGCCCAAGACAGGGCACAGATACGCAGTATTTT
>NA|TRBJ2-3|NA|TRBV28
CASSLGPLDTQYF
TGTGCCAGCAGTTTAGGCCCCCTAGATACGCAGTATTTT
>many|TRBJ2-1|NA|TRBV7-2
CASSLALIYNEQFF
TGTGCCAGCAGCTTAGCGCTCATCTACAATGAGCAGTTCTTC
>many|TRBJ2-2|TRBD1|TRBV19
CASSALGQALRSTGELFF
TGTGCCAGTAGTGCCCTGGGACAGGCCTTGAGGAGCACCGGGGAGCTGTTTTTT
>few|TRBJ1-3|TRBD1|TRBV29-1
CSVEGQGPGSGNTIYF
TGCAGCGTTGAAGGACAGGGCCCCGGATCTGGAAACACCATATATTTT
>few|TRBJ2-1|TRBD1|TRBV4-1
CASSQPQGHEQFF
TGCGCCAGCAGCCAACCACAGGGGCATGAGCAGTTCTTC
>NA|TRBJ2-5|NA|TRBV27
CASSMGGGAVETQYF
TGTGCCAGCAGTATGGGGGGTGGGGCCGTAGAGACCCAGTACTTC
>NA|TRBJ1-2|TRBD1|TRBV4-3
CASSQDYGQDYGYTF
TGCGCCAGCAGCCAAGATTACGGACAGGACTATGGCTACACCTTC
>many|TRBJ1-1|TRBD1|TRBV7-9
CASSRLGRTGGLNTEAFF
TGTGCCAGCAGCCGATTGGGGAGGACAGGGGGCTTGAACACTGAAGCTTTCTTT
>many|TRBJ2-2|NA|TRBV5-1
CASSGGLSQGTGELFF
TGCGCCAGCAGCGGGGGCTTGAGTCAAGGGACCGGGGAGCTGTTTTTT
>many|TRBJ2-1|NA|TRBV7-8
CASSLLDWSYNEQFF
TGTGCCAGCAGCTTACTGGACTGGTCCTACAATGAGCAGTTCTTC
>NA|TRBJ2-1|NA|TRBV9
CASTSTGTPYNEQFF
TGTGCCAGCACCTCTACCGGGACACCTTACAATGAGCAGTTCTTC
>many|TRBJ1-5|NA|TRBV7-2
CASSPVSGTNQPQHF
TGTGCCAGCAGCCCCGTCTCGGGAACTAATCAGCCCCAGCATTTT
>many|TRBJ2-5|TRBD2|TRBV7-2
CASSLHSGPGLETQYF
TGTGCCAGCAGCTTACATAGCGGGCCCGGTTTAGAGACCCAGTACTTC
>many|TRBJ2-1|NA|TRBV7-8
CASKPGLRLSYNEQFF
TGTGCCAGCAAGCCGGGACTCCGACTCTCCTACAATGAGCAGTTCTTC
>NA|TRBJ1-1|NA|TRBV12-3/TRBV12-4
CASSIIGPAEAFF
TGTGCCAGCAGTATAATAGGTCCGGCTGAAGCTTTCTTT
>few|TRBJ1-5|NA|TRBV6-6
CASNPQAFGNQPQHF
TGTGCCAGCAACCCACAGGCATTCGGCAATCAGCCCCAGCATTTT
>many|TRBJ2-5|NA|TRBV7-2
CASSPRTDGKTQYF
TGTGCCAGCAGCCCTCGGACCGACGGAAAGACCCAGTACTTC
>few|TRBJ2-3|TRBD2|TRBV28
CASSLRLAGYTDTQYF
TGTGCCAGCAGTCTGCGACTAGCGGGATACACAGATACGCAGTATTTT
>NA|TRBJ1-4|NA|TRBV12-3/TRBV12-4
CASSVRAGGANEKLFF
TGTGCCAGCAGCGTGAGGGCCGGGGGGGCTAATGAAAAACTGTTTTTT
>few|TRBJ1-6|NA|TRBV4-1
CASSQGQGRDSPLHF
TGCGCCAGCAGCCAAGGGCAGGGTCGGGATTCACCCCTCCACTTT
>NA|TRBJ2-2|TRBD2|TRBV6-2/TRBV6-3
CASRTPLGLAGGNTGELFF
TGTGCCAGCAGGACACCCCTGGGACTAGCGGGAGGGAACACCGGGGAGCTGTTTTTT
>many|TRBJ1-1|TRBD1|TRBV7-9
CASSPGQGSNTEAFF
TGTGCCAGCAGCCCCGGACAGGGTTCGAACACTGAAGCTTTCTTT
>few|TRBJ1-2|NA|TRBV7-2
CASSLNGNYGYTF
TGTGCCAGCAGCCTCAACGGGAACTATGGCTACACCTTC
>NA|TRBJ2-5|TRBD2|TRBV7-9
CASSSIGEGEDQETQYF
TGTGCCAGCAGCTCGATCGGGGAGGGTGAAGACCAAGAGACCCAGTACTTC
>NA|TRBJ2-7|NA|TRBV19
CASSMDRRREVQYF
TGTGCCAGTAGTATGGACAGGCGCCGGGAGGTGCAGTACTTC
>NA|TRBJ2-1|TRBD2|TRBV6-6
CASSYLAGGYNEQFF
TGTGCCAGCAGTTACCTAGCGGGAGGATACAATGAGCAGTTCTTC
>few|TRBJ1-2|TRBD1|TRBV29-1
CSVNRGAYGYTF
TGCAGCGTAAACAGGGGGGCCTATGGCTACACCTTC
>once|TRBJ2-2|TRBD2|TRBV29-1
CSVATTSGGTGELFF
TGCAGCGTGGCCACTACTAGCGGGGGGACCGGGGAGCTGTTTTTT